This T cell receptor (beta chain) is from a study of blood T cell repertoires in COVID-19. TCRdb's copy holds only in-frame clones and misses some; the assay was immunoSEQ multiplex PCR. This repertoire shows approximately 160,000 clones, approximately 81% found once; its top ten account for approximately 8%. CDR1 MNHEY and CDR2 SMNVEV come from the germline V gene (reference sequence). CDR3 length: 12 amino acids. The ends were cut back, 6 bases at V and 7 bases at J, with 7 bases in the middle. The sequence came from a woman aged 45-60 years who had recovered from COVID-19. The specimen was PBMCs or T cells enriched from blood (not recorded which). V is TRBV27 and J is TRBJ1-6; D is undetermined. The DNA of the CDR3 is TGTGCCAGCAGCTACCCAAATTCACCCCTCCACTTT. It specifies CASSYPNSPLHF.